One sample yielded the 27 T cell receptor beta chains listed below, sequenced in a study of spatial heterogeneity in lung cancer. Time point reported: sample taken at primary tumor resection. TCRdb passed the 5' RACE reads through MiXCR, listing each CDR3 protein once. Altogether almost 7,000 distinct CDR3 sequences are present, around 15% being singletons, with the ten largest covering about a tenth. Findings and limits, study-wide: How many expanded intratumoral alpha and beta TCRs were present tracked the tumor mutation count, which was a count of nonsynonymous mutations.

Antigens of these TCRs are unknown. The sample here was lung tumor tissue, taken at surgery. These receptors were obtained from a male donor with early-stage non-small cell lung cancer.

The V call is TRBV6-2 or TRBV6-3, the J call TRBJ2-3, with 9 bases lining up with TRBD1. This CDR3 contains 15 residues. The J segment lost 4 bases and the V segment lost 2 bases, leaving 4 bases of the junction unmatched. Germline-derived CDR1 and CDR2 are MNHEY and SVGEGT. The CDR3 reads CASSYRDRVSDTQYF. CDR3 DNA sequence: TGTGCCAGCAGTTACAGGGACAGGGTCTCAGATACGCAGTATTTT.

V usage is TRBV6-6 and J usage is TRBJ2-1, with 8 bases aligning to TRBD2. From germline, CDR1 is MNHNY and CDR2 SVGAGI (reference sequence). The CDR3 is 15 amino acids. J lost 2 bases, V lost 9 bases, and 9 bases had no gene match. CDR3 sequence (DNA): TGTGCCAGTACCCAGCGGGAGCTGGCCTACAATGAGCAGTTCTTC. As protein: CASTQRELAYNEQFF.

By frequency in the sample, this clonotype is medium-sized. This chain links TRBV4-3 with TRBJ1-6; D may be TRBD1 (5 bases). Deletions cut 1 base from V and 5 bases from J, with 6 bases between. Germline assignment: CDR1 LGHNA and CDR2 YSLEER. The CDR3 consists of 14 residues. The CDR3, as DNA: TGCGCCAGCAGCCAAGGAGGGGATAATTCACCCCTCCACTTT. Protein: CASSQGGDNSPLHF.

This clonotype appeared many times. The genes are TRBV6-6 and TRBJ1-5; 8 nucleotides match TRBD1. CDR3 size: 15 residues. The trim removed 6 bases at V and 4 bases at J, leaving 8 bases unmatched. CDR1 and CDR2 (germline): MNHNY, SVGAGI (reference sequence). CDR3 in DNA: TGTGCCAGCAGCAGACAGGGGCTGCCAAATCAGCCCCAGCATTTT. Translating it yields CASSRQGLPNQPQHF.

The rearrangement links TRBV6-1 to TRBJ1-5; tentatively, D is TRBD1 (5 bases). Germline loops: CDR1 MNHNS, CDR2 SASEGT. Trimming cost V 6 bases and J 2 bases, with 11 bases left between them. This CDR3 spans 14 amino acids. The CDR3 region has the DNA TGTGCCAGCAGCGGGACGGGCGGCAATCAGCCCCAGCATTTT. Translating gives CASSGTGGNQPQHF.

In its sample, this clonotype was seen many times. The chain has TRBV14 and TRBJ1-1; D is ambiguous. The V end lost 0 bases, the J end lost 7 bases, and 9 bases lay between the germline ends. Per the germline V gene, CDR1 is SGHDN and CDR2 is FVKESK. The CDR3 runs 13 residues. The CDR3, as DNA: TGTGCCAGCAGCCAAGACCCGCGCTTTGAAGCTTTCTTT. Its protein product is CASSQDPRFEAFF.

The chain combines TRBV20-1 with TRBJ2-1, with 9 bases matching TRBD1. With 7 bases clipped from V and 7 bases from J, the junction kept 11 bases outside the gene matches. Germline V gene data show CDR1 as DFQATT and CDR2 as SNEGSKA (reference sequence). The CDR3 extends over 14 amino acids. The CDR3 region is CSVGRTGAFNEQFF. CDR3 nucleotides: TGCAGTGTTGGAAGGACAGGGGCCTTTAATGAGCAGTTCTTC.

This clonotype was counted at least ten times. The rearrangement links TRBV4-1 to TRBJ1-5; TRBD1 aligns across 8 bases. The CDR3 extends over 14 amino acids. V was clipped by 2 bases and J by 7 bases; unmatched bases: 4. Germline assignment: CDR1 MGHRA and CDR2 YSYEKL. Here the CDR3 reads CASSQPDRVQPQHF. CDR3 coding DNA: TGCGCCAGCAGCCAACCGGACAGGGTCCAGCCCCAGCATTTT.

By proportion, this clonotype is medium-sized. The CDR3 coding sequence is TGTGCCAGCAGTTACTCCCAAGCGGGAGGGGGAGAGCAGTACTTC. It codes for CASSYSQAGGGEQYF. The V and J genes are TRBV6-6 and TRBJ2-7; 10 nucleotides match TRBD2. This CDR3 has 15 residues. Trimming took 0 bases from V and 7 from J; bases not matched to a gene: 6. Germline assignment: CDR1 MNHNY and CDR2 SVGAGI (reference sequence).

This clonotype is medium-sized. The V and J genes are TRBV7-9 and TRBJ1-1; no clear D. Deletions cut 2 bases from V and 3 bases from J, with 10 bases between. From germline, CDR1 is SEHNR and CDR2 FQNEAQ (reference sequence). This CDR3 region has 14 residues. The CDR3 loop is CASSLRLSDTEAFF. The CDR3 DNA reads TGTGCCAGCAGCTTACGGTTGTCGGACACTGAAGCTTTCTTT.

This clonotype qualifies as medium-sized (0.01 to 0.1%). The chain combines TRBV19 with TRBJ1-2; TRBD1 is a possible D gene (5 bases). The V end was cut by 8 bases, the J end by 4 bases, with 23 bases between. From germline, CDR1 is LNHDA and CDR2 SQIVND (reference sequence). The CDR3 runs 16 residues. CDR3: CASSTLGTGGFYGYTF. The CDR3 DNA sequence: TGTGCCAGTTCTACTTTAGGGACTGGGGGATTCTATGGCTACACCTTC.

This clonotype is medium-sized (0.01 to 0.1%). The chain couples TRBV4-2 to TRBJ1-5, with D perhaps matching TRBD1 (6 bases). The V and J ends lost 4 bases and 3 bases respectively, with 10 bases between them. The CDR3 has 14 amino acids. In germline, CDR1 is LGHNA, CDR2 YNFKEQ. This CDR3 reads CASSLGQLNQPQHF. As DNA, the CDR3 is TGTGCCAGCAGCCTCGGACAGCTCAATCAGCCCCAGCATTTT.

This clonotype was seen only a few times. The chain couples TRBV6-5 to TRBJ2-2; D remains ambiguous. The germline V and J ends were trimmed by 6 bases and 7 bases, with 9 bases remaining between them. The CDR3 totals 12 residues. Germline lookup yields CDR1 MNHEY and CDR2 SVGAGI. The CDR3 loop is CASSYTVGELFF. In DNA, the CDR3 is TGTGCCAGCAGCTATACAGTCGGGGAGCTGTTTTTT.

This clonotype has a count of ten or more. V is TRBV6-2 or TRBV6-3 and J is TRBJ2-4, with D perhaps matching TRBD1 or TRBD2 (6 bases each). The CDR3 is made up of 12 amino acids. Germline CDR1 is MNHEY and CDR2 is SVGEGT. V lost 5 bases, J lost 12 bases, and 14 bases lay in between. The CDR3 is CASSMTRGAQYF. Here the CDR3 DNA reads TGTGCCAGCAGTATGACTAGGGGGGCTCAGTACTTC.

This clonotype was seen many times. The chain uses TRBV10-3 and TRBJ1-1; D perhaps matches TRBD1 (5 bases). This CDR3 comprises 14 residues. Trimming pared 3 bases from V and 1 base from J, leaving 9 bases between. The germline V gene has CDR1 ENHRY and CDR2 SYGVKD. The CDR3 reads CAISEWQGNTEAFF. The DNA for the CDR3 is TGTGCCATCAGTGAATGGCAGGGGAACACTGAAGCTTTCTTT.

This clonotype has ten or more counts. The J gene is TRBJ1-1, the V gene TRBV5-1; unclear D gene. Trimming pared 0 bases from V and 4 bases from J, leaving 13 bases between. From germline, CDR1 is SGHRS and CDR2 YFSETQ. The CDR3 length is 15 residues. CDR3 sequence (DNA): TGCGCCAGCAGCTTGGTTCTCGGCCGGGGCACTGAAGCTTTCTTT. Encoded protein: CASSLVLGRGTEAFF.

This clonotype is labeled as medium-sized. The rearrangement uses TRBV4-2 and TRBJ2-3, with 10 nucleotides matching TRBD2. CDR1 is LGHNA, CDR2 YNFKEQ, per germline. The J segment lost 0 bases and the V segment lost 1 base, leaving 10 bases of the junction unmatched. This CDR3 region has 19 residues. Here the CDR3 reads CASSQGRASGRLSTDTQYF. The CDR3 DNA follows: TGTGCCAGCAGCCAAGGGAGGGCTAGCGGGAGACTTAGCACAGATACGCAGTATTTT.

Ten or more counts support this clonotype. The chain employs TRBV28 and TRBJ1-1; no reliable D call. This CDR3 contains 11 residues. Germline values: CDR1 MDHEN, CDR2 SYDVKM. The ends were cut back, 8 bases at V and 0 bases at J, with 4 bases in the middle. The CDR3 protein is CASALNTEAFF. The CDR3, as DNA: TGTGCCAGCGCATTGAACACTGAAGCTTTCTTT.

This clonotype was seen ten or more times. The chain carries TRBV21-1 and TRBJ1-5; the listed D gene, TRBD1, was not tested against the DNA. TRBV21-1 is shown as a pseudogene. There are 17 residues in the CDR3. The CDR3: CASTPLGRRRICQPQHF. As DNA, the CDR3 is TGTGCCAGCACCCCCCTAGGGCGAAGGAGAATTTGTCAGCCCCAGCATTTT.

This clonotype was counted between two and nine times. The J gene is TRBJ2-1, the V gene TRBV12-3 or TRBV12-4, with D uncertain. This CDR3 spans 11 amino acids. Between the trimmed V and J ends, which lost 6 bases and 10 bases, there was a span of 10 bases. CDR3 region: CASRSPGEQFF. The CDR3 DNA sequence: TGTGCCAGCAGATCTCCCGGAGAGCAGTTCTTC.

This rearrangement joins TRBV7-8 to TRBJ1-5; the match to TRBD1 covers 9 bases. The CDR3 loop spans 15 amino acids. The ends lost 1 base at V and 6 bases at J; junction bases unmatched: 4. Germline CDR1 SGHVS, CDR2 FQNEAQ. CDR3 region: CASSLVGTGRQPQHF. The CDR3, as DNA: TGTGCCAGCAGCTTAGTTGGGACAGGGCGTCAGCCCCAGCATTTT.

This clonotype is judged large. The rearrangement joins TRBV29-1 to TRBJ2-3; maybe TRBD1 (5 bases). The CDR3 loop spans 11 amino acids. Germline CDR1 and CDR2: SQVTM and ANQGSEA. Trimming stripped 7 bases from V and 7 bases from J, with 12 bases between. The CDR3 DNA reads TGCAGCGGGGTTGACAGTTATACGCAGTATTTT. Translated, it gives CSGVDSYTQYF.

This clonotype is labeled as medium-sized (0.01 to 0.1%). The chain links TRBV5-4 to TRBJ1-1, with 7 bases aligning to TRBD1. CDR3 size: 14 residues. V lost 4 bases and J lost 1; bases outside the gene matches: 4. Germline V lookup: CDR1 SGHNT, CDR2 YYREEE (reference sequence). The CDR3 protein is CASSDGTENTEAFF. DNA of the CDR3: TGTGCCAGCAGCGACGGGACAGAGAACACTGAAGCTTTCTTT. The complete variable domain, with remaining parts taken from reference TRBV5-4 and TRBJ1-1, reads ETGVTQSPTHLIKTRGQQVTLRCSSQSGHNTVSWYQQALGQGPQFIFQYYREEENGRGNFPPRFSGLQFPNYSSELNVNALELDDSALYLCASSDGTENTEAFFGQGTRLTVV.

The chain carries TRBV9 and TRBJ2-1; 8 bases agree with TRBD1. The V segment lost 3 bases and the J segment 5 bases; nucleotides outside the gene matches: 4. The CDR3 runs 14 residues. Germline CDR1 reads SGDLS; CDR2 reads YYNGEE. As DNA, the CDR3 is TGTGCCAGCAGCGGGACAGGGATCGACAATGAGCAGTTCTTC. Residues: CASSGTGIDNEQFF.

This clonotype was picked up many times. This chain joins TRBV12-3 or TRBV12-4 and TRBJ1-2; 9 bases fit TRBD1. V shed 7 bases, J shed 3 bases, and the junction held 6 bases outside the gene matches. The CDR3 length is 14 residues. The CDR3 DNA is TGTGCCAGCACCGGACAGGGGATGGACTATGGCTACACCTTC. Protein sequence: CASTGQGMDYGYTF.

This clonotype is labeled as medium-sized. The J gene is TRBJ2-7, the V gene TRBV19, with D perhaps TRBD1 (6 bases). The CDR3 runs to 13 residues. The V end was cut by 6 bases, the J end by 4 bases, with 13 bases between. The germline CDR1 and CDR2 sequences are LNHDA and SQIVND (reference sequence). For the CDR3, the DNA is TGTGCCAGTAGCTCTGACAGGTCTTACGAGCAGTACTTC. This translates into CASSSDRSYEQYF.

This clonotype was found many times. J is TRBJ1-1 and V is TRBV7-8; a possible D gene is TRBD1 (6 bases). The CDR3 length is 12 residues. V lost 10 bases and J lost 6, with 15 bases in between. Germline lookup yields CDR1 SGHVS and CDR2 FQNEAQ. The CDR3 loop is CATSLGGSEAFF. In nucleotides, the CDR3 is TGTGCCACCTCTTTGGGGGGCTCTGAAGCTTTCTTT. Drawing the rest from reference TRBV7-8 and TRBJ1-1, the complete variable domain is GAGVSQSPRYKVAKRGQDVALRCDPISGHVSLFWYQQALGQGPEFLTYFQNEAQLDKSGLPSDRFFAERPEGSVSTLKIQRTQQEDSAVYLCATSLGGSEAFFGQGTRLTVV.